The T cell receptor beta chain under discussion was sequenced for a study of CD8 T cells in Susac syndrome. V lost 1 base to trimming and J lost 7 bases; unmatched junction nucleotides: 2. The germline CDR1 and CDR2 sequences are MGHRA and YSYEKL. CDR3 length equals 16 residues. This clonotype was seen only once. Random hexamers served to reverse transcribe roughly 0.45 to 1 ug RNA. TCRdb re-called the immunoSEQ multiplex PCR reads through MiXCR, storing one row per CDR3 protein. The sample comprises about 76,000 distinct CDR3 sequences, 91% of which are singletons, and about 0.52% rests with the top ten. CD8+ and CD4+ T cells were negatively isolated; TEMRA cells were FACS-enriched.

Input material: CD8+ T cells from PBMCs. This chain uses TRBV4-1 with TRBJ2-2; 14 bases are a match to TRBD2. The TCR comes from a human donor with multiple sclerosis. The chain's CDR3 is CASSQVGLAGVGELFF. The CDR3 bases are TGCGCCAGCAGCCAAGTGGGACTAGCGGGAGTCGGGGAGCTGTTTTTT.